This is a list of T cell receptor beta chains from one sample in a study of CD8+CD57+ T cells in acquired aplastic anemia. From the reads, TCRdb called clonotypes with MiXCR, one entry per CDR3 protein. This sample has about 160,000 distinct CDR3 sequences, with 71% found just once. The sample was sorted CD4+, CD8+, or CD8+CD57+ T cells (not recorded which) from PBMCs. These receptors were taken from a human donor with aplastic anemia. CDR3s include the opening cysteine and the closing phenylalanine or tryptophan. The D gene is left open where the match is weak. Clone size is given for some rows only: seen once, a few or many times, or a class if the clone is expanded.

TRBV14	14	-	TRBJ2-7	-	TGTGCCAGCAGCCTAGGTAGCTGGATGCTCGAGCAGTACTTC	CASSLGSWMLEQYF
TRBV19	14	few	TRBJ1-1	TRBD1	TGTGCCAGTAGTATAGCCTTGGGACAGACTGAAGCTTTCTTT	CASSIALGQTEAFF
TRBV15	14	-	TRBJ2-7	-	TGTGCCACCAGCAGAGATCGAGGCAGCTACGAGCAGTACTTC	CATSRDRGSYEQYF
TRBV19	12	-	TRBJ1-1	-	TGTGCCAGTAGGACAGGGAACACTGAAGCTTTCTTT	CASRTGNTEAFF
TRBV20-1	15	-	TRBJ2-1	-	TGCAGTGCCACGGCCCGGGACGGCCACAGGAATGAGCAGTTCTTC	CSATARDGHRNEQFF
TRBV5-1	13	few	TRBJ2-1	TRBD1	TGCGCCAGCAGCTCTCGACAGGGCAATGAGCAGTTCTTC	CASSSRQGNEQFF
TRBV20-1	12	once	TRBJ2-3	-	TGCAGTGCTAGCCGACCGGGAGATACGCAGTATTTT	CSASRPGDTQYF
TRBV6-4	14	once	TRBJ2-3	-	TGTGCCAGCAAGGGGGGAGGGGGCACAGATACGCAGTATTTT	CASKGGGGTDTQYF
TRBV5-7	17	-	TRBJ2-2	TRBD2	TGTGCCAGCAGCTTGGGACTAGCGGGAGGTAACACCGGGGAGCTGTTTTTT	CASSLGLAGGNTGELFF
TRBV7-9	15	many	TRBJ2-1	TRBD1	TGTGCCAGCAGCTTCCGACAGGGGGTTTACAATGAGCAGTTCTTC	CASSFRQGVYNEQFF
TRBV20-1	16	-	TRBJ1-5	TRBD1	TGCAGTGCTCCACCCCGAGGACAGGGGACAGGGCAGCCCCAGCATTTT	CSAPPRGQGTGQPQHF
TRBV29-1	14	-	TRBJ2-7	TRBD1	TGCAGCGTGATAACTTTACAGGGGAGCAACGAGCAGTACTTC	CSVITLQGSNEQYF
TRBV7-9	17	few	TRBJ2-1	-	TGTGCCAGCAGTCCCGACGAAGGTACTCGGGGATACAATGAGCAGTTCTTC	CASSPDEGTRGYNEQFF
TRBV7-6	13	-	TRBJ1-3	-	TGTGCCAGCAGCCCGGGGACCATTAGCACCATATATTTT	CASSPGTISTIYF
TRBV7-6	14	few	TRBJ1-1	-	TGTGCCAGCAGCTTAACAGGGTGGAACACTGAAGCTTTCTTT	CASSLTGWNTEAFF
TRBV19	14	-	TRBJ2-5	-	TGTGCCAGTGACGGGGGGCAAATTGGAGAGACCCAGTACTTC	CASDGGQIGETQYF
TRBV15	13	few	TRBJ2-1	-	TGTGCCACCAGCAGGGGTAGGGTCGATGAGCAGTTCTTC	CATSRGRVDEQFF
TRBV7-7	17	-	TRBJ2-5	TRBD2	TGTGCCAGCAGCACAGGACCGGTAGGACTAGAGTCAGAGACCCAGTACTTC	CASSTGPVGLESETQYF
TRBV7-9	16	-	TRBJ1-2	TRBD1	TGTGCCAGCAGCTTACTGCCGCAGGGGGCTGGGAATGGCTACACCTTC	CASSLLPQGAGNGYTF
TRBV2	14	-	TRBJ2-7	-	TGTGCCAGCAGTGAAGAGGCAGCTTCCTACGAGCAGTACTTC	CASSEEAASYEQYF
TRBV9	16	-	TRBJ2-6	-	TGTGCCAGCAGCGTAGAGATAGACTCTGGGGCCAACGTCCTGACTTTC	CASSVEIDSGANVLTF
TRBV6-1	15	-	TRBJ2-3	-	TGTGCCAGCAGTGACGCCGGGACAAGCACAGATACGCAGTATTTT	CASSDAGTSTDTQYF
TRBV19	15	-	TRBJ1-1	-	TGTGCCAGTAGTATAGATCTGAACGCGAACACTGAAGCTTTCTTT	CASSIDLNANTEAFF
TRBV2	14	-	TRBJ1-6	TRBD1	TGTGCCAGCAGCCGCGGACAGGGACGCGCACCCCTCCACTTT	CASSRGQGRAPLHF
TRBV20-1	13	-	TRBJ2-5	TRBD2	TGCAGTGCTAGAGTCGGGGGGGGGGAGACCCAGTACTTC	CSARVGGGETQYF
TRBV10-2	13	-	TRBJ1-2	-	TGCGCCAGCAGACCAACAGAAGACTATGGCTACACCTTC	CASRPTEDYGYTF
TRBV25-1	16	-	TRBJ1-2	-	TGTGCCAGCAGTGACTCAGCGACGGGGCCAAACTATGGCTACACCTTC	CASSDSATGPNYGYTF
TRBV5-4	16	-	TRBJ2-3	-	TGTGCCAGCAGCCACCCCGAGACAGGGAGGACAGATACGCAGTATTTT	CASSHPETGRTDTQYF
TRBV7-8	16	-	TRBJ2-1	-	TGTGCCAGCAGCCCTCAAAGGACCACGCCGAGGGATGAGCAGTTCTTC	CASSPQRTTPRDEQFF
TRBV19	12	-	TRBJ2-1	-	TGTGCCAGTACCCTTGACTACAATGAGCAGTTCTTT	CASTLDYNEQFF
TRBV25-1	14	-	TRBJ1-2	-	TGTGCCAGCAGTGAATATTGGACAAATAATGGCTACACCTTC	CASSEYWTNNGYTF
TRBV12-3/TRBV12-4	13	few	TRBJ2-1	-	TGTGCCAGCAGTTCGGACTGGTATAATGAGCAGTTCTTC	CASSSDWYNEQFF
TRBV12-3/TRBV12-4	16	few	TRBJ2-1	TRBD1	TGTGCCAGCAGGCAGTCAGGGACAGGCTCCTACAATGAGCAGTTCTTC	CASRQSGTGSYNEQFF
TRBV29-1	13	-	TRBJ1-2	TRBD1	TGCAGCGTTTCGACAGGGGAGGACTATGGCTACACCTTC	CSVSTGEDYGYTF
TRBV7-8	12	-	TRBJ2-7	-	TGTGCCAGCAGGGGGGTCGCCTACGAGCAGTACTTC	CASRGVAYEQYF
TRBV7-8	13	-	TRBJ2-2	-	TGTGCCAGCAGTGAACTGGTTACCGGGGAGCTGTTTTTT	CASSELVTGELFF
TRBV2	15	-	TRBJ2-7	-	TGTGCCAGCAGAGGTGGAGGTATGGGTGCCTACGAGCAGTACTTC	CASRGGGMGAYEQYF
TRBV6-2/TRBV6-3	15	few	TRBJ1-5	TRBD1	TGTGCCAGCAGTTACCCGCGGACAGGGAATCAGCCCCAGCATTTT	CASSYPRTGNQPQHF
TRBV10-3	11	-	TRBJ2-7	-	TGTGCCATCGGGAATTCCTACGAGCAGTACTTC	CAIGNSYEQYF
TRBV6-1	15	-	TRBJ2-7	-	TGTGCCAGCAGTGGGTTGGGAGGTAGCTCCTACGAGCAGTACTTC	CASSGLGGSSYEQYF
TRBV25-1	16	-	TRBJ2-2	-	TGTGCCAGCAGTGTGGCAGGGGAGGGCTACACCGGGGAGCTGTTTTTT	CASSVAGEGYTGELFF
TRBV4-3	17	once	TRBJ2-6	-	TGCGCCAGCAGCCAAGAGGGTGGTACCTCTGGGGCCAACGTCCTGACTTTC	CASSQEGGTSGANVLTF
TRBV7-8	13	-	TRBJ1-1	-	TGTGCCAGCAGCCCAGGCTGGGACACTGAAGCTTTCTTT	CASSPGWDTEAFF
TRBV25-1	13	-	TRBJ1-1	-	TGTGCCAGCAGGAGGACCTCGGGCACTGAAGCTTTCTTT	CASRRTSGTEAFF
TRBV27	12	-	TRBJ2-7	-	TGTGCCAGCATCGGGGTGGGCACCAGGCAGTACTTC	CASIGVGTRQYF
TRBV24-1	14	-	TRBJ2-7	-	TGTGCCACCAGTACCGGGACTCCTCCGTACGAGCAGTACTTC	CATSTGTPPYEQYF
TRBV20-1	14	-	TRBJ2-7	-	TGCAGTGCAAAGAGTCGGGACAATAACTACGAGCAGTACTTC	CSAKSRDNNYEQYF
TRBV2	13	few	TRBJ1-2	-	TGTGCCAGCAGAGTGGGGGATCCAGGTGGCTACACCTTC	CASRVGDPGGYTF
TRBV20-1	13	-	TRBJ2-1	TRBD1	TGCAGTGCTTGGGACAGGGGCTACAATGAGCAGTTCTTC	CSAWDRGYNEQFF
TRBV2	15	-	TRBJ2-1	TRBD2	TGTGCCAGCACAGAGACTAGCGGTTCCTACAATGAGCAGTTCTTC	CASTETSGSYNEQFF
TRBV7-9	16	once	TRBJ1-2	TRBD1	TGTGCCAGCAGCATCCGGACAGGGGGAAATAACTATGGCTACACCTTC	CASSIRTGGNNYGYTF
TRBV5-5	12	-	TRBJ2-1	-	TGTGCCAGCGGCCGGGGGAACAATGAGCAGTTCTTC	CASGRGNNEQFF
TRBV11-1	13	-	TRBJ2-1	-	TGTGCCAGCAGCCAGAGATCCGCGGATGAGCAGTTCTTC	CASSQRSADEQFF